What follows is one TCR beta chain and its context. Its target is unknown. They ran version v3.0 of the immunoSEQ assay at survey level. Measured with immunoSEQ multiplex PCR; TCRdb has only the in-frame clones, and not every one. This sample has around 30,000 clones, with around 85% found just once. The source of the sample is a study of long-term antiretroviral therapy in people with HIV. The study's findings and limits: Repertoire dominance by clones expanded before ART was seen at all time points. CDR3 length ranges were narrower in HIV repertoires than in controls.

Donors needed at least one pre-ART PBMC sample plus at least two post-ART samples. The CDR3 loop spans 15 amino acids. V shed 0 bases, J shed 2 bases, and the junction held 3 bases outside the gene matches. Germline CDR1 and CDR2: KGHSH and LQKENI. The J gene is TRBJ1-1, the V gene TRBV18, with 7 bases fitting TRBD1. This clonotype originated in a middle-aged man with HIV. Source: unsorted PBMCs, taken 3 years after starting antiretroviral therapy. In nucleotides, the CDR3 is TGTGCCAGCTCACCACCGGGACAGTTAAACACTGAAGCTTTCTTT. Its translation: CASSPPGQLNTEAFF.